These 32 T cell receptor beta chains originate from one sample sequenced in a study of cytomegalovirus exposure and HLA in healthy donors. PCR was performed using 60 Vbeta and 13 Jbeta primers. Produced via immunoSEQ multiplex PCR; TCRdb's table is partial and in-frame only. The sample holds roughly 150,000 clones, around 83% seen once. The sample was PBMCs. The source of these receptors is a woman between 18 and 29 years old in good health and CMV-seronegative.

This chain joins TRBV10-3 and TRBJ2-2; 9 nucleotides agree with TRBD1. V was pared by 5 bases and J by 5 bases, with 3 bases of the junction left unmatched. The CDR3 runs 14 residues. Germline V gives CDR1 ENHRY, CDR2 SYGVKD. This CDR3 reads CAISTGGGTGELFF. CDR3 nucleotides: TGTGCCATCAGTACAGGGGGCGGAACCGGGGAGCTGTTTTTT.

This clone occurred a few times. The J gene is TRBJ2-5, the V gene TRBV13; D is unresolved. This CDR3 comprises 11 residues. V lost 3 bases and J lost 5, with 4 bases in between. Germline CDR1 reads PRHDT; CDR2 reads FYEKMQ (reference sequence). The CDR3 nucleotides read TGTGCCAGCAGCTTCTCGGAGACCCAGTACTTC. Translated: CASSFSETQYF.

The chain carries TRBV27 and TRBJ2-7, with 10 positions matching TRBD2. The CDR3 runs 15 residues. V gave up 3 bases and J gave up 2 bases; unmatched junction bases: 4. CDR1 and CDR2 (germline): MNHEY, SMNVEV (reference sequence). CDR3 sequence reads: CASSFEREGTYEQYF. CDR3 DNA sequence: TGTGCCAGCAGTTTTGAGCGGGAGGGAACCTACGAGCAGTACTTC.

DNA of the CDR3: TGCGCCAGCAGCCACGGCGGGGGGTTCAGGGAGACCCAGTACTTC. Protein product: CASSHGGGFRETQYF. J is TRBJ2-5 and V is TRBV4-1; 8 nucleotides line up with TRBD2. V trimming: 3 bases; J trimming: 5 bases; junction bases outside the gene matches: 8. CDR3 size: 15 residues. Per the germline V gene, CDR1 is MGHRA and CDR2 is YSYEKL.

This clone was counted once. Other DNA sequences from this sample encode an identical CDR3 as well. The chain combines TRBV4-2 with TRBJ2-3; 7 bases agree with TRBD2. CDR1 and CDR2 from the germline V gene are LGHNA and YNFKEQ. V was pared by 4 bases and J by 4 bases, with 14 bases of the junction left unmatched. CDR3 length: 17 residues. The CDR3 DNA reads TGTGCCAGCAGCCCGCCCCCTAGCGGCCTTGGCCCAGATACGCAGTATTTT. It yields the protein CASSPPPSGLGPDTQYF.

The chain links TRBV7-9 to TRBJ1-4; unclear D gene. The germline V gene encodes CDR1 SEHNR and CDR2 FQNEAQ (reference sequence). The CDR3 consists of 15 residues. Trimming left V 1 base short and J 5 bases short, with 11 bases between. The CDR3 loop reads CASSLGLAVNEKLFF. In DNA form, the CDR3 reads TGTGCCAGCAGCTTAGGGTTGGCAGTAAATGAAAAACTGTTTTTT.

The chain couples TRBV4-1 to TRBJ1-2; no reliable D call. CDR1 and CDR2 from the germline V gene are MGHRA and YSYEKL. The CDR3 has 15 residues. V was pared by 1 base and J by 6 bases, with 15 bases between. This CDR3 is CASSQAVPRYDGYTF. The CDR3 nucleotides read TGCGCCAGCAGCCAAGCCGTCCCCAGGTACGATGGCTACACCTTC.

The chain uses TRBV11-2 and TRBJ1-2, with a tentative D call TRBD1 (6 bases). Germline CDR1 and CDR2: SGHAT and FQNNGV. The CDR3 spans 15 residues. Trimming cost V 1 base and J 7 bases, with 16 bases left between them. The CDR3 region has the DNA TGTGCCAGCAGCTTAGCGGGTCCAGGGGAGGGTGGCTACACCTTC. It yields the protein CASSLAGPGEGGYTF.

The CDR3 here is CASSLSLGGETQYF. CDR3 in DNA: TGTGCCAGCAGCTTATCCCTAGGGGGAGAGACCCAGTACTTC. The V call is TRBV11-1, the J call TRBJ2-5; a weak D match, TRBD1 (6 bases). CDR3 size: 14 residues. Germline CDR1 is SGHAT and CDR2 is FQDESV (reference sequence). Between the trimmed V and J ends, which lost 2 bases and 4 bases, there was a span of 11 bases.

The chain uses TRBV15 and TRBJ1-5, with D uncertain. V lost 5 bases to trimming and J lost 2 bases, with 13 bases between them. The CDR3 extends over 15 amino acids. Germline lookup yields CDR1 LNHNV and CDR2 YYDKDF (reference sequence). The CDR3 reads CATSWAGRGNQPQHF. Here the CDR3 DNA reads TGTGCCACCAGCTGGGCGGGTAGAGGCAATCAGCCCCAGCATTTT.

The V and J genes are TRBV9 and TRBJ1-5, with 9 bases matching TRBD1. V was clipped by 4 bases and J by 7 bases; unmatched bases: 6. The CDR3 sequence is 14 residues long. CDR1 and CDR2 (germline): SGDLS, YYNGEE. The CDR3 DNA reads TGTGCCAGCAGCCCGGGACAGGGTGAACAGCCCCAGCATTTT. This sequence encodes CASSPGQGEQPQHF.

On this clone: Germline is not matched at one junction end, which may reflect a read error. J is TRBJ2-1 and V is TRBV7-9; unclear D gene. The germline V gene has CDR1 SEHNR and CDR2 FQNEAQ (reference sequence). The CDR3 spans 15 residues. This CDR3 is CSSTPLPGSYNEQFF. The CDR3 DNA reads as TGTTCCAGCACCCCCCTTCCAGGCTCCTACAATGAGCAGTTCTTC. Full variable domain (outside the CDR3, taken from reference TRBV7-9 and TRBJ2-1): DTGVSQNPRHKITKRGQNVTFRCDPISEHNRLYWYRQTLGQGPEFLTYFQNEAQLEKSRLLSDRFSAERPKGSFSTLEIQRTEQGDSAMYLCSSTPLPGSYNEQFFGPGTRLTVL.

The chain links TRBV19 to TRBJ2-5; D ambiguous. This CDR3 spans 18 amino acids. Germline CDR1 and CDR2: LNHDA and SQIVND (reference sequence). Trimming removed 4 bases at V and 1 base at J, with 22 bases between. The CDR3 nucleotides are TGTGCCAGTAGTAAGGTAGTGGGCCCAACAGACATCCAAGAGACCCAGTACTTC. Translating gives CASSKVVGPTDIQETQYF.

Turning to this clone: The same CDR3 can be traced to other DNA sequences in this sample. This chain joins TRBV2 and TRBJ1-5; 8 bases are a match to TRBD1. V shed 4 bases and J 4 bases; nucleotides not matched to a gene: 3. Germline V gene lookup returns CDR1 SNHLY and CDR2 FYNNEI. The CDR3 has 14 amino acids. CDR3 loop: CASSGTGGNQPQHF. DNA for the CDR3: TGTGCCAGCAGTGGAACAGGGGGGAATCAGCCCCAGCATTTT. Full variable domain (rest looked up from reference TRBV2 and TRBJ1-5): EPEVTQTPSHQVTQMGQEVILRCVPISNHLYFYWYRQILGQKVEFLVSFYNNEISEKSEIFDDQFSVERPDGSNFTLKIRSTKLEDSAMYFCASSGTGGNQPQHFGDGTRLSIL.

The V call is TRBV30, the J call TRBJ2-1; possible D gene TRBD1, 5 bases. V was trimmed by 2 bases and J by 8 bases, leaving 10 bases between them. The CDR3 length is 12 residues. Germline CDR1 is GTSNPN and CDR2 is SVGIG (reference sequence). CDR3: CAWSNWGYEQFF. The CDR3 nucleotides read TGTGCCTGGAGTAACTGGGGCTATGAGCAGTTCTTC.

The J gene is TRBJ2-5, the V gene TRBV29-1; 8 bases match TRBD2. Trimming cost V 6 bases and J 3 bases; bases outside gene matches: 3. The germline V gene has CDR1 SQVTM and CDR2 ANQGSEA. This CDR3 contains 12 residues. CDR3 loop: CSVGGGKETQYF. Written as DNA, the CDR3 is TGCAGCGTCGGGGGGGGAAAAGAGACCCAGTACTTC. Together with reference TRBV29-1 and TRBJ2-5, the CDR3 gives the full variable domain: SAVISQKPSRDICQRGTSLTIQCQVDSQVTMMFWYRQQPGQSLTLIATANQGSEATYESGFVIDKFPISRPNLTFSTLTVSNMSPEDSSIYLCSVGGGKETQYFGPGTRLLVL.

V gene TRBV5-4 combines with J gene TRBJ1-2, with D possibly TRBD1 on 5 matching bases. The germline gives CDR1 SGHNT, CDR2 YYREEE (reference sequence). The CDR3 spans 11 residues. CDR3 protein: CATWGGYGYTF. The CDR3 DNA reads as TGTGCTACTTGGGGGGGCTATGGCTACACCTTC.

This chain connects TRBV10-3 to TRBJ2-2, with D possibly matching TRBD2 (6 bases). Trimming removed 4 bases from V and 4 bases from J, with 13 bases in between. The CDR3 length is 15 residues. Germline lookup yields CDR1 ENHRY and CDR2 SYGVKD. CDR3 nucleotide sequence: TGTGCCATCAGTGCGCGGGGCGCGGGCACCGGGGAGCTGTTTTTT. This sequence encodes CAISARGAGTGELFF.

Written as DNA, the CDR3 is TGTGCCAGCAGCTTACTAAACAGGAGCAGCCGAAACACCATATATTTT. It specifies CASSLLNRSSRNTIYF. The chain recombines TRBV5-4 with TRBJ1-3, with D possibly being TRBD1 (5 bases). CDR3 size: 16 residues. CDR1 and CDR2 (germline): SGHNT, YYREEE (reference sequence). Between the trimmed V and J ends, which lost 2 bases and 5 bases, there was a span of 17 bases. Full variable domain (rest looked up from reference TRBV5-4 and TRBJ1-3): ETGVTQSPTHLIKTRGQQVTLRCSSQSGHNTVSWYQQALGQGPQFIFQYYREEENGRGNFPPRFSGLQFPNYSSELNVNALELDDSALYLCASSLLNRSSRNTIYFGEGSWLTVV.

This clone came up a few times. The genes are TRBV5-1 and TRBJ2-1; the match to TRBD1 covers 10 bases. The CDR3 covers 15 residues. CDR1 SGHRS and CDR2 YFSETQ come from the germline V gene. V lost 4 bases, J lost 4 bases, and 5 bases stayed unmatched. The CDR3 DNA sequence: TGCGCCAGCAGCCGAGACAGGGGGCCGTACAATGAGCAGTTCTTC. This encodes CASSRDRGPYNEQFF.

This clone was counted only a few times. V is TRBV11-2 and J is TRBJ2-2; 10 bases match TRBD2. Looked up from germline, CDR1 is SGHAT and CDR2 is FQNNGV. V was pared by 5 bases and J by 7 bases, with 4 bases of the junction left unmatched. This CDR3 has 14 amino acids. As DNA, the CDR3 is TGTGCCAGCAGCCCCTGGACTAGCGGCGGGGAGCTGTTTTTT. Its translation: CASSPWTSGGELFF.

The chain joins TRBV5-4 to TRBJ1-1; 7 bases align to TRBD1. V shed 0 bases and J 4 bases; nucleotides not matched to a gene: 6. In germline, CDR1 is SGHNT, CDR2 YYREEE (reference sequence). This CDR3 region has 15 residues. The CDR3 reads CASSLETGPSTEAFF. The CDR3 DNA sequence: TGTGCCAGCAGCTTGGAGACAGGGCCCAGCACTGAAGCTTTCTTT. The full variable domain, in which reference TRBV5-4 and TRBJ1-1 provide the parts outside the CDR3, is ETGVTQSPTHLIKTRGQQVTLRCSSQSGHNTVSWYQQALGQGPQFIFQYYREEENGRGNFPPRFSGLQFPNYSSELNVNALELDDSALYLCASSLETGPSTEAFFGQGTRLTVV.

The genes are TRBV19 and TRBJ1-2; D uncertain. Germline V gene sequence: CDR1 LNHDA, CDR2 SQIVND (reference sequence). The length of the CDR3 is 15 residues. Between the trimmed V and J ends, which lost 4 bases and 3 bases, there was a span of 15 bases. CDR3 sequence reads: CASSTEGVGHYGYTF. In nucleotides, the CDR3 is TGTGCCAGTAGTACGGAGGGAGTAGGGCACTATGGCTACACCTTC.

The chain joins TRBV10-3 to TRBJ2-5, with D maybe TRBD2 (6 bases). The CDR3 has 13 amino acids. Trimming took 6 bases from V and 4 from J, leaving 12 bases between them. Germline CDR1 ENHRY, CDR2 SYGVKD. This CDR3 is CAIRGEVGETQYF. The CDR3 bases are TGTGCCATCAGGGGGGAGGTAGGAGAGACCCAGTACTTC.

The DNA for the CDR3 is TGTGCCAGCAGTTTTGAAGGCGGGACAGATACGCAGTATTTT. Translating it yields CASSFEGGTDTQYF. The J gene is TRBJ2-3, the V gene TRBV27, with TRBD2 as a possible D gene (5 bases). Germline V CDR1 and CDR2: MNHEY, SMNVEV (reference sequence). CDR3 size: 14 residues. Trimming cost V 3 bases and J 3 bases, with 10 bases left between them.

This chain uses TRBV11-2 with TRBJ2-1; the D gene is possibly TRBD2 (6 bases). CDR3 length equals 15 residues. V shed 1 base and J shed 6 bases, with 13 bases lying between them. The germline V gene has CDR1 SGHAT and CDR2 FQNNGV. This chain's CDR3 is CASSLVRGTFNEQFF. For the CDR3, the DNA is TGTGCCAGCAGCTTAGTCCGAGGGACTTTCAATGAGCAGTTCTTC.

This chain joins TRBV5-4 and TRBJ1-6; 7 nucleotides align to TRBD1. The CDR3 sequence is 18 residues long. Per germline, CDR1 SGHNT and CDR2 YYREEE (reference sequence). With 0 bases clipped from V and 7 bases from J, the junction kept 13 bases outside the gene matches. Here the CDR3 DNA reads TGTGCCAGCAGCTTGGCCACAGGGGCCGGCCAGGTGAATTCACCCCTCCACTTT. This sequence encodes CASSLATGAGQVNSPLHF.

This chain links TRBV6-1 with TRBJ2-4; TRBD1 matches 8 bases. V was clipped by 6 bases and J by 1 base; unmatched bases: 5. Germline CDR1 MNHNS, CDR2 SASEGT. CDR3 size: 15 residues. The CDR3 nucleotides are TGTGCCAGCAGCCAGGGGGCACGGGCCAAAAACATTCAGTACTTC. Its protein is CASSQGARAKNIQYF.

The rearrangement joins TRBV18 to TRBJ2-7; D remains unclear. This CDR3 region has 12 residues. V was cut by 6 bases and J by 6 bases, with 12 bases left in between. The germline CDR1 and CDR2 sequences are KGHSH and LQKENI. The CDR3 nucleotides are TGTGCCAGCTCGCAAGAGGTTGGCGAGCAGTACTTC. Translation: CASSQEVGEQYF.

The V call is TRBV30, the J call TRBJ1-2, with a weak D call TRBD1 (5 bases). V was clipped by 2 bases and J by 7 bases, with 11 bases between them. The CDR3 sequence is 12 residues long. CDR1 and CDR2 (germline): GTSNPN, SVGIG (reference sequence). CDR3 loop: CAWSLGRGGYTF. DNA for the CDR3: TGTGCCTGGAGTTTGGGGCGGGGTGGCTACACCTTC.

The genes are TRBV2 and TRBJ2-3; D unresolved. Looked up from germline, CDR1 is SNHLY and CDR2 is FYNNEI. The CDR3 runs to 12 residues. The V gene lost 8 bases and the J gene lost 3 bases, with 9 bases spanning the gap. For the CDR3, the DNA is TGTGCCAGCTTGCTGAGGACAGATACGCAGTATTTT. It translates to CASLLRTDTQYF. The full variable domain, with the rest looked up from reference TRBV2 and TRBJ2-3, is EPEVTQTPSHQVTQMGQEVILRCVPISNHLYFYWYRQILGQKVEFLVSFYNNEISEKSEIFDDQFSVERPDGSNFTLKIRSTKLEDSAMYFCASLLRTDTQYFGPGTRLTVL.

The V call is TRBV5-1, the J call TRBJ2-5, with D maybe TRBD1 (5 bases). Germline values: CDR1 SGHRS, CDR2 YFSETQ. CDR3 size: 13 residues. Trimming took 5 bases from V and 4 from J, leaving 12 bases between them. The CDR3 is CASSQGSGETQYF. The CDR3 DNA follows: TGCGCCAGCAGTCAGGGATCGGGAGAGACCCAGTACTTC.